A selection of T cell receptor beta chains follows, all from one sample in a study of blood T cells in healthy people across ages. MiXCR, run by TCRdb on the 5' RACE reads, gives a single entry per CDR3 protein. The sample contains approximately 2,000,000 distinct CDR3 sequences, more than 35% of which appear only once. Sequences were obtained from blood. Source of these receptors: a human donor in good health. Each CDR3 is given with its conserved first and last residue.

TRBJ2-3 | TRBV9 | CASSGTGHTDTQYF
TRBJ1-1 | TRBV29-1 | CSVEMTGLNTEAFF
TRBJ2-1 | TRBV20-1 | CSARGPGQSYNEQFF
TRBJ2-2 | TRBV7-6 | CASSQTGDHTGELFF
TRBJ2-1 | TRBV7-2 | CASSPSGGENNEQFF
TRBJ2-3 | TRBV2 | CASISYTDTQYF
TRBJ1-4 | TRBV20-1 | CSADLKGQINEKLFF
TRBJ2-7 | TRBV11-2 | CASSSASVGIEQYF
TRBJ1-2 | TRBV12-3/TRBV12-4 | CASSSQTGRAGYTF
TRBJ1-2 | TRBV3-1 | CASSQRSGQTYGYTF
TRBJ2-3 | TRBV5-1 | CASSMTGPADTQYF
TRBJ2-1 | TRBV7-2 | CASSLVLGLADNEQFF
TRBJ1-1 | TRBV4-2 | CASSHPQAGGMTEAFF
TRBJ2-1 | TRBV7-9 | CASSLNLAYNEQFF
TRBJ2-5 | TRBV20-1 | CSARRSSGGKETQYF
TRBJ2-1 | TRBV7-2 | CASSFQPTSGSYNEQFF